The sequence of this TCR beta chain was determined in a study of early T cells in non-severe SARS-CoV-2 infection. Looking at the study overall: Sequencing of unsorted whole blood was done on bulk RNA, leaving chains unpaired. Study results and caveats: VDJdb matching favored anti-spike CD8 responses, missing private and CD4 specificities.

This clonotype was counted many times. Its specificity is not known. The CDR3 runs to 13 residues. The V gene's germline CDR1 is SQVTM and CDR2 ANQGSEA. Trimming took off 6 bases at V and 0 bases at J, with 6 bases between the two ends. Researchers attached unique molecular identifiers to individual cDNA molecules. From the 5' RACE reads, TCRdb called clonotypes with MiXCR, one entry per CDR3 protein. The sample consists of more than 50,000 distinct CDR3 sequences, 10% to 15% of them appearing once. The sequence came from an adult who was a healthcare worker with PCR-confirmed SARS-CoV-2 infection or an uninfected control (not recorded which). Sample: whole blood. The chain is built from TRBV29-1 and TRBJ2-6, with D uncertain. CDR3 amino acids: CSVAFSGANVLTF. The CDR3 DNA reads as TGCAGCGTGGCCTTCTCTGGGGCCAACGTCCTGACTTTC. The entire variable domain, with the rest obtained from reference TRBV29-1 and TRBJ2-6, is as follows: SAVISQKPSRDICQRGTSLTIQCQVDSQVTMMFWYRQQPGQSLTLIATANQGSEATYESGFVIDKFPISRPNLTFSTLTVSNMSPEDSSIYLCSVAFSGANVLTFGAGSRLTVL.